This record looks at one T cell receptor beta chain sequence and its context. Its antigen is as yet unknown. Untouched CD4+ T cells were bead-isolated from PBMC at 95% to 98% purity. The data are from a study of T cell repertoires and HLA-DP antigens. Overall study: Donor ages ranged from 18-to-29 to 60-to-69; two men, one woman. DNA input averaged roughly 210 ng in sorted CD137+CD4+ and 900 to 1,500 ng in pre-culture CD4+.

Study-level results: Clones undetected before culture averaged about 35% against one allele and about 50% against the other.

Between the trimmed V and J ends, which lost 3 bases and 4 bases, there was a span of 12 bases. The CDR3 is made up of 14 amino acids. The germline V gene has CDR1 MDHEN and CDR2 SYDVKM. Libraries were prepared by immunoSEQ multiplex PCR; TCRdb keeps only in-frame clonotypes and omits some of them. The sample contains around 110,000 clones, about 91% of which appear only once. Sequencing input: CD4+ T cells from PBMCs. The chain joins TRBV28 to TRBJ1-1, with TRBD1 as a possible D gene (5 bases). This sequence originates from a woman aged 18-35 years in good health and CMV-seronegative. The CDR3 bases are TGTGCCAGCAGTTTGTTGGGGCTCGGCACTGAAGCTTTCTTT. It specifies CASSLLGLGTEAFF.